This T cell receptor (beta chain) was profiled in a study of beta chain features in type 1 diabetes. Study results and caveats: Shortening of TCRB CDR3s, moderate but significant, appeared in all four CD4+ subsets of Type 1 diabetes patients. Using cDNA template may skew counts toward highly expressing activated cells.

This CDR3 contains 12 residues. V lost 0 bases and J lost 8, with 7 bases in between. Germline V lookup: CDR1 LGHNA, CDR2 YSLEER. As for this clone: Antigen unknown.

Since all of the isolated RNA was reverse transcribed, expressed TCRB transcripts were what got sequenced. Here immunoSEQ multiplex PCR was the method, and the copy in TCRdb shows in-frame clones only, minus some. The data hold around 150,000 clones, with 8% to 8.5% observed a single time. Sequences were obtained from central memory CD4+ T cells from blood. The chain joins TRBV4-3 to TRBJ1-2; no clear D gene. This clonotype was obtained from a woman aged 18-35 years with type 1 diabetes. The CDR3 protein is CASSQDRRGYTF. The CDR3 DNA is TGCGCCAGCAGCCAAGATCGGAGGGGCTACACCTTC.